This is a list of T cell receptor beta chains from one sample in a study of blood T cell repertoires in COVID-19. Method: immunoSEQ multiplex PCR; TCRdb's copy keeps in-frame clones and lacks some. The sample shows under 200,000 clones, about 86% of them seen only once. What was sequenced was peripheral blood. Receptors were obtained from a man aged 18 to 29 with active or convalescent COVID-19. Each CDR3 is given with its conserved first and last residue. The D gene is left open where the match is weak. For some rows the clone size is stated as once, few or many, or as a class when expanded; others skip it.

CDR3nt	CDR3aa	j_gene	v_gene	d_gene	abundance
TGTGCCAGCAGCCCCGGGACTAGCGGGACCAATGAGCAGTTCTTC	CASSPGTSGTNEQFF	TRBJ2-1	TRBV7-9	TRBD2	NA
TGCGCCAGCAGCTTTCGGTTCCAAGAGACCCAGTACTTC	CASSFRFQETQYF	TRBJ2-5	TRBV5-1	NA	NA
TGCGCCAGCAGCTTGGAAAACATGAACACTGAAGCTTTCTTT	CASSLENMNTEAFF	TRBJ1-1	TRBV5-1	NA	NA
TGCGCCAGCAGTGCCAGGCCAGGGGGCCTTTTACTGAACACTGAAGCTTTCTTT	CASSARPGGLLLNTEAFF	TRBJ1-1	TRBV10-2	TRBD1	NA
TGTGCCAGCAGCCCGCGACTAGCAAGCCTGGGAGAGACCCAGTACTTC	CASSPRLASLGETQYF	TRBJ2-5	TRBV9	TRBD2	NA
TGTGCCAGCAGTTTAGCCCTAGTGGACGAGCAGTACTTC	CASSLALVDEQYF	TRBJ2-7	TRBV12-3/TRBV12-4	NA	NA
TGTGCCAGCAGTGAAGTAGCAGGGACAGGGAATAACTATGGCTACACCTTC	CASSEVAGTGNNYGYTF	TRBJ1-2	TRBV6-1	TRBD1	NA
TGTGCCAGCAGGGGTGGTACCGGGGAGACCCAGTACTTC	CASRGGTGETQYF	TRBJ2-5	TRBV12-3/TRBV12-4	NA	NA
TGTGCCAGCAGTGACGAGGCCGGCCAATATAATCAGCCCCAGCATTTT	CASSDEAGQYNQPQHF	TRBJ1-5	TRBV2	NA	NA
TGTGCCAGTAGTATCCGAGGGACTAGCGGAGGCATCTACGAGCAGTACTTC	CASSIRGTSGGIYEQYF	TRBJ2-7	TRBV19	TRBD2	NA
TGTGCCAGCAGTGTGGGACTAGCGGTGTACCAAGAGACCCAGTACTTC	CASSVGLAVYQETQYF	TRBJ2-5	TRBV2	TRBD2	NA
TGTGCCAGCAGCCAACCGGGCGGGGAGCTGTTTTTT	CASSQPGGELFF	TRBJ2-2	TRBV4-2	NA	NA
TGTGCCAGCAGCTTCGGGACAGGCCAGTTCTTC	CASSFGTGQFF	TRBJ2-1	TRBV11-2	TRBD1	NA
TGTGCCAGTAGTCAGGGGGCAAGGAACTATGGCTACACCTTC	CASSQGARNYGYTF	TRBJ1-2	TRBV19	TRBD1	NA
TGTGCCAGCAGCTCAGCCCCGTCTAGCGGGAGGTCTTGGGAGCAGTACTTC	CASSSAPSSGRSWEQYF	TRBJ2-7	TRBV11-2	TRBD2	NA
TGCGCCAGCGCGAAGAGGAGGCGGAACACTGAAGCTTTCTTT	CASAKRRRNTEAFF	TRBJ1-1	TRBV10-1	NA	NA
TGTGCCAGCAGCCAAGAAACCGGGGGGGACACCGGGGAGCTGTTTTTT	CASSQETGGDTGELFF	TRBJ2-2	TRBV4-2	TRBD2	NA
TGTGCCAGCAGCCAACTGAACAGGGTTCCGTACTTC	CASSQLNRVPYF	TRBJ2-7	TRBV3-1/TRBV3-2	NA	NA
TGTGCCAGTAGTCTCGAACCGGGCGGGGAGCTGTTTTTT	CASSLEPGGELFF	TRBJ2-2	TRBV19	NA	once
TGTGCCAGCTCACAGGGGAATCGGCGGGTCTTC	CASSQGNRRVF	TRBJ2-1	TRBV27	TRBD1	few
TGCGCCAGCAGCTGGGACAGGCCGGGGGAAGAGACCCAGTACTTC	CASSWDRPGEETQYF	TRBJ2-5	TRBV5-1	TRBD1	NA
TGTGCCAGCTCACCACCGGGCAGCAACAATCAGCCCCAGCATTTT	CASSPPGSNNQPQHF	TRBJ1-5	TRBV18	NA	NA
TGTGCCAGTAGTATAGGGGGGGGCGTAGGGACTGAAGCTTTCTTT	CASSIGGGVGTEAFF	TRBJ1-1	TRBV19	NA	NA
TGTGCCAGCAGTGACTCGGCCTACGAGCAGTACTTC	CASSDSAYEQYF	TRBJ2-7	TRBV2	NA	NA
TGTGCCAGCAGTTATTCAGACAGGAACACTGAAGCTTTCTTT	CASSYSDRNTEAFF	TRBJ1-1	TRBV6-5	NA	NA
TGTGCCAGCAGTTACACAGGGTCCACTGAAGCTTTCTTT	CASSYTGSTEAFF	TRBJ1-1	TRBV6-5	NA	NA
TGTGCCAGCAGCTTAGCGGGGGCCAATGAAAAACTGTTTTTT	CASSLAGANEKLFF	TRBJ1-4	TRBV7-9	NA	NA
TGTGCCAGCAGCCCCGGGACAGGGGACACCGGGGAGCTGTTTTTT	CASSPGTGDTGELFF	TRBJ2-2	TRBV5-4	TRBD1	NA
TGCGCCAGCAGCCAAGATCGGTCCGCGGGGGGAAAACTGTTTTTT	CASSQDRSAGGKLFF	TRBJ1-4	TRBV4-1	NA	NA